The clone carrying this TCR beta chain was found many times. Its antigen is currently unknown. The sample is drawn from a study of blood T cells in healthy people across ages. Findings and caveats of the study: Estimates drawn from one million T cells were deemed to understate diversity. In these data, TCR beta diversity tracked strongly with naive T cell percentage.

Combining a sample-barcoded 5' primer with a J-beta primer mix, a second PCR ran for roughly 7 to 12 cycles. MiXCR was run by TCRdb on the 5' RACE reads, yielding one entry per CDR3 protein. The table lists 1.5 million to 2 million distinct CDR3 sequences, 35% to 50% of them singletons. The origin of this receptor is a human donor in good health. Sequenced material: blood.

As DNA, the CDR3 is TGTGCCAGCAGGGGGGGTATTATTAGCAATCAGCCCCAGCATTTT. It codes for CASRGGIISNQPQHF. The chain recombines TRBV28 with TRBJ1-5; D perhaps matches TRBD1 (5 bases). The germline CDR1 and CDR2 sequences are MDHEN and SYDVKM. Deletions cut 6 bases from V and 0 bases from J, with 12 bases between. CDR3 length equals 15 residues.